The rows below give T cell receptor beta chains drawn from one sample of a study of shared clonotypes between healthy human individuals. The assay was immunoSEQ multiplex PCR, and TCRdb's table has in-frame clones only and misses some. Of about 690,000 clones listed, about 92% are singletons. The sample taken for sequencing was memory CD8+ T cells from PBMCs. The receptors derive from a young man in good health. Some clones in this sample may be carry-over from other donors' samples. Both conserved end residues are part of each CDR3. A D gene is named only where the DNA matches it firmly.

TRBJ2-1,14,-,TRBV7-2,CASTQRERPNEQFF
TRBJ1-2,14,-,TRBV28,CASSFLWGDYGYTF
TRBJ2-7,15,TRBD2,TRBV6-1,CASSADLGTSGEQYF
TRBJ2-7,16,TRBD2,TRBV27,CASSPLGGGGEYEQYF
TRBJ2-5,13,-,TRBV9,CASSASPAGTQYF
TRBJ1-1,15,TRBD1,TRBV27,CASQGDRESDTEAFF
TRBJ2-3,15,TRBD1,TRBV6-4,CASRDRDTPTDTQYF
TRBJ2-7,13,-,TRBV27,CASSIGRSYEQYF
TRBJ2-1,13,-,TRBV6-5,CASSYSMGNEQFF
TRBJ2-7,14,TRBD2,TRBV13,CASSLAGGPYEQYF
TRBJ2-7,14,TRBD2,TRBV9,CASSGSGRAAEQYF
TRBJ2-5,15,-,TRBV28,CASSSLRREEETQYF
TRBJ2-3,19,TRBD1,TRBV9,CASSVATGQDLWNTDTQYF
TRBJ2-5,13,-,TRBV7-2,CASSPGHSETQYF